This T cell receptor beta chain stems from a study of tumor and adjacent non-tumor tissue in lung cancer. Study overall: Patients comprised 12 adenocarcinoma, a couple of squamous cell carcinoma and 1 small cell lung cancer. General study findings and limits: Compared with tumor, normal lung showed significantly lower TCR diversity.

The library came from three nested PCR rounds adapted from ARM-PCR protocols. A single record per CDR3 protein comes from TCRdb applying MiXCR to the multiplex PCR reads. The profile shows 85,000 or so distinct CDR3 sequences, about 77% of them singletons. Comments on this clonotype: As yet, its antigen is unknown. The junction departs from germline at one end; a sequencing error may be responsible.

RNA was extracted from bulk tissue without any cell sorting. Distant lung tissue was collected more than 3 cm away from the tumor edge. CDR3 length equals 13 residues. The V gene is TRBV12-3 or TRBV12-4, the J gene TRBJ1-1; D might be TRBD1 (5 bases). The receptor was isolated from a woman between 50 and 59 years old with non-small cell lung cancer. Sequenced sample: distant non-tumor lung tissue. The CDR3 loop reads CAISGTMNTEVFF. Here the CDR3 DNA reads TGTGCCATCAGTGGGACTATGAACACTGAAGTTTTCTTT.